This T cell receptor beta chain originates from a study of vaccination and CD4 T cells after COVID-19. Study in general: SARS-CoV-2, HCoV-NL63, HCoV-OC43 and HCoV-229E supplied the overlapping spike peptides used to stimulate cells.

An Oncomine TCR Beta short-read assay was used to sequence the DNA from cultured CD4+ T cells. MiXCR, applied by TCRdb to the PCR reads, yields one record per CDR3 protein. This table holds approximately 19,000 distinct CDR3 sequences, more than 55% found once. This clonotype was detected a few times. The antigen remains unidentified. The treatment denotes: roughly 11-day PBMC culture with coronavirus spike peptide pools or control peptides (ViraFEST assay). For ViraFEST, peptide pools expanded antigen-specific T cells, after which the TCRs were sequenced. Sequencing was carried out using CD4+ T cells from blood, cultured in vitro. The sequence was obtained from a human donor who had recovered from COVID-19.

Here the CDR3 reads CSARDPAPGAFF. The DNA of the CDR3 is TGCAGTGCTAGAGATCCCGCGCCGGGAGCTTTCTTT. The rearrangement uses TRBV20-1 and TRBJ1-1; D is uncertain. Germline CDR1 and CDR2: DFQATT and SNEGSKA (reference sequence). The CDR3 sequence is 12 residues long. The germline V and J ends were trimmed by 0 bases and 10 bases, with 12 bases remaining between them.